This TCR beta chain was sequenced in a study of PD-1 blockade in classical Hodgkin lymphoma. In the case of this clone: Its antigen is currently unknown.

Findings and caveats of the study: Reported findings placed baseline TCR diversity lower in newly diagnosed patients (compared with healthy donors). Nothing has yet pinned down what causes the repertoire differences, possibly disease activity or prior therapy.

Repertoires were generated with immunoSEQ multiplex PCR, while TCRdb's copy carries only in-frame clones and drops some. The sample lists around 14,000 clones, roughly nine tenths occurring once. The V and J ends lost 6 bases and 5 bases respectively, with 17 bases between them. The CDR3 is 15 amino acids. Germline V CDR1 and CDR2: MNHEY, SVGAGI. Sample time point: newly diagnosed, previously untreated cHL patient sample. The authors enriched CD8+ T cells from thawed PBMCs via magnetic negative selection. Untreated, newly diagnosed classical Hodgkin lymphoma PBMCs were comparators. The sequence was collected from a human donor with classical Hodgkin lymphoma. V gene TRBV6-5 combines with J gene TRBJ1-5, with D perhaps matching TRBD1 (6 bases). Sequences were obtained from CD8+ T cells from blood. The CDR3 nucleotides read TGTGCCAGCAGCCCCCGAGGGGGAAGGGATCAGCCCCAGCATTTT. This codes for CASSPRGGRDQPQHF.